This T cell receptor (beta chain) was sequenced during a study of patients and donors after allogeneic stem cell transplantation. TCRdb re-called the RT-PCR reads through MiXCR, storing one row per CDR3 protein. The data hold 800,000 to 1,000,000 distinct CDR3 sequences, with around 17% observed a single time. Trimming removed 2 bases from V and 2 bases from J, with 9 bases in between. Germline V gene data show CDR1 as SGHVS and CDR2 as FNYEAQ. The CDR3 totals 15 residues. The sequencing sample was made of blood, either unsorted or a sorted T cell fraction (not recorded which). The genes are TRBV7-6 and TRBJ1-4; D not resolved. The TCR was taken from a human donor who was either an allogeneic HSCT recipient or a stem cell or donor lymphocyte infusion donor (not recorded which). It is not recorded whose cells these are; they may come from a transplant donor. As DNA, the CDR3 is TGTGCCAGCAGCTTAAACTCGGTGACTAATGAAAAACTGTTTTTT. Amino acid sequence: CASSLNSVTNEKLFF.